These T cell receptor beta chains were read from a single sample in a study of shared clonotypes between healthy human individuals. Profiled with immunoSEQ multiplex PCR; TCRdb holds only in-frame clones, not every one. The table lists about 230,000 clones, just over 65% of them singletons. Sequencing used memory CD4+ T cells sorted from blood. These TCRs come from a man aged 25 to 40 in good health. Each CDR3 is given with its conserved first and last residue. The D gene is left open where the match is weak. For some rows the clone size is stated as once, few or many, or as a class when expanded; others skip it.

cdr3_aa | cdr3_nt | j_call | clone_size | v_call | d_call
CASSLHAGTGNGYTF | TGCGCCAGCAGCCTCCACGCGGGGACAGGGAACGGCTACACCTTC | TRBJ1-2 | . | TRBV5-1 | TRBD1
CASSLGDRDTEAFF | TGCGCCAGCAGCTTGGGGGACAGAGACACTGAAGCTTTCTTT | TRBJ1-1 | many | TRBV5-1 | TRBD1
CATSEGDSDEQFF | TGTGCCACCTCCGAAGGAGATTCGGATGAGCAGTTCTTC | TRBJ2-1 | few | TRBV9 | .
CASSESRSNQPQHF | TGTGCCAGCAGTGAAAGTCGGAGCAATCAGCCCCAGCATTTT | TRBJ1-5 | . | TRBV2 | .
CASSQGSSTQYF | TGCGCCAGCAGCCAAGGTAGTTCTACGCAGTATTTT | TRBJ2-3 | . | TRBV4-3 | .
CASSLLQGTEAFF | TGTGCCAGCAGCTTACTCCAGGGGACTGAAGCTTTCTTT | TRBJ1-1 | few | TRBV7-9 | .
CASSTRRATNEKLFF | TGTGCCAGCAGCACTAGACGTGCAACTAATGAAAAACTGTTTTTT | TRBJ1-4 | . | TRBV6-1 | .
CASSVTDNQPQHF | TGTGCCAGCAGCGTTACGGACAATCAGCCCCAGCATTTT | TRBJ1-5 | . | TRBV9 | .
CASSWGQGMQETQYF | TGTGCCAGCAGTTGGGGACAGGGCATGCAAGAGACCCAGTACTTC | TRBJ2-5 | many | TRBV28 | TRBD1
CASSVRRNEKLFF | TGTGCCAGCAGTGTGAGACGGAATGAAAAACTGTTTTTT | TRBJ1-4 | . | TRBV2 | .
CASRPTQSTGELFF | TGTGCCAGCAGACCTACACAGAGCACCGGGGAGCTGTTTTTT | TRBJ2-2 | . | TRBV2 | .
CASSRGKQSISYEQYF | TGTGCCAGCAGTAGAGGGAAGCAAAGCATCTCCTACGAGCAGTACTTC | TRBJ2-7 | . | TRBV6-6 | .
CASSFGTNPSLTDTQYF | TGTGCCAGCAGCTTCGGGACTAATCCCTCTCTGACAGATACGCAGTATTTT | TRBJ2-3 | few | TRBV11-2 | TRBD2
CASSLGGSNKEQYF | TGTGCCAGCAGCTTAGGCGGGAGTAACAAAGAGCAGTACTTC | TRBJ2-7 | . | TRBV11-3 | TRBD2
CASSQGQGYGYTF | TGTGCCAGCAGCCAAGGACAGGGCTATGGCTACACCTTC | TRBJ1-2 | . | TRBV14 | TRBD1
CATSGVSSYNEQFF | TGTGCCACCAGCGGAGTAAGCTCCTACAATGAGCAGTTCTTC | TRBJ2-1 | few | TRBV15 | .
CASSLVLSEETQYF | TGTGCCAGCAGCTTAGTATTATCGGAAGAGACCCAGTACTTC | TRBJ2-5 | many | TRBV7-2 | .
CASRQSLVYGDYEQYF | TGTGCCAGTAGGCAATCCCTTGTTTATGGAGACTACGAGCAGTACTTC | TRBJ2-7 | . | TRBV19 | .
CASRGQAFSTDTQYF | TGTGCCAGCAGGGGACAGGCCTTTAGCACAGATACGCAGTATTTT | TRBJ2-3 | . | TRBV2 | TRBD1
CASRAGQGRGRSTGELFF | TGCGCCAGCAGGGCGGGACAGGGACGTGGGAGAAGCACCGGGGAGCTGTTTTTT | TRBJ2-2 | . | TRBV5-1 | TRBD1
CAWSRVGVYTGELFF | TGTGCCTGGAGTAGGGTGGGGGTGTACACCGGGGAGCTGTTTTTT | TRBJ2-2 | . | TRBV30 | .
CASSEVLAGPYEQYF | TGTGCCAGCAGTGAAGTGCTAGCAGGACCTTACGAGCAGTACTTC | TRBJ2-7 | . | TRBV6-1 | .
CASSPRGTGGHEQYF | TGTGCCAGCAGTCCGAGGGGGACAGGGGGCCACGAGCAGTACTTC | TRBJ2-7 | . | TRBV27 | TRBD1
CSVDRGSDDEQFF | TGCAGCGTTGATCGGGGGAGTGACGATGAGCAGTTCTTC | TRBJ2-1 | . | TRBV29-1 | .
CASSLIWGNTEAFF | TGTGCCAGCAGTCTGATCTGGGGGAACACTGAAGCTTTCTTT | TRBJ1-1 | . | TRBV2 | .
CASSPLPGGRNDEQFF | TGCGCCAGCAGCCCCCTTCCGGGGGGCCGTAATGATGAGCAGTTCTTC | TRBJ2-1 | . | TRBV5-1 | .